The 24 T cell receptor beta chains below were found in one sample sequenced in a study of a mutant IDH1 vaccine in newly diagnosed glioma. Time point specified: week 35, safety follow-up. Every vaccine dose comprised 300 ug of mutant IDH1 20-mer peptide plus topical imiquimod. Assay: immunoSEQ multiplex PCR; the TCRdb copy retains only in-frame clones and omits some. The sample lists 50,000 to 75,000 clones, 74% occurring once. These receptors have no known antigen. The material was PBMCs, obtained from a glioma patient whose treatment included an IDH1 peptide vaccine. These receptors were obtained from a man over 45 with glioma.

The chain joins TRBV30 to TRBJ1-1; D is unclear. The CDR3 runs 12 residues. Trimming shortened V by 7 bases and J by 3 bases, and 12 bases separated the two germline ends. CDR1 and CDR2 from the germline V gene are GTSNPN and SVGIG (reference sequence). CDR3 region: CAYCGFYTEAFF. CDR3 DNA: TGTGCCTACTGCGGCTTTTACACTGAAGCTTTCTTT.

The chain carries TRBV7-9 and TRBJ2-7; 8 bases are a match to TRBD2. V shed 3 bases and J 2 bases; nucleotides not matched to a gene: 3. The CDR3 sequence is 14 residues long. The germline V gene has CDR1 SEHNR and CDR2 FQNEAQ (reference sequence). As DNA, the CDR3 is TGTGCCAGCAGCTTTAGCGGGGCCCCCTACGAGCAGTACTTC. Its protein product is CASSFSGAPYEQYF.

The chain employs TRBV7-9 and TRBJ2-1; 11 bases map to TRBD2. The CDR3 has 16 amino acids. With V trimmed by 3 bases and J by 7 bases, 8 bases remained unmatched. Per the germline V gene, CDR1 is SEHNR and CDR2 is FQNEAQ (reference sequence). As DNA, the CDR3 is TGTGCCAGCAGCTTGGGTCAGGGACTAGCGGCAAATGAGCAGTTCTTC. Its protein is CASSLGQGLAANEQFF. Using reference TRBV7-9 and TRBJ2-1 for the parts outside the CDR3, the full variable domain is DTGVSQNPRHKITKRGQNVTFRCDPISEHNRLYWYRQTLGQGPEFLTYFQNEAQLEKSRLLSDRFSAERPKGSFSTLEIQRTEQGDSAMYLCASSLGQGLAANEQFFGPGTRLTVL.

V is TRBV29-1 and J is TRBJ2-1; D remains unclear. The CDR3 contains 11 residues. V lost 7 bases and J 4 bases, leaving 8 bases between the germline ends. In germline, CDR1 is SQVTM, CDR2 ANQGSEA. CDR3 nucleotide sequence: TGCAGCGGACGACAATACAATGAGCAGTTCTTC. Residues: CSGRQYNEQFF.

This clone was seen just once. CDR3 DNA sequence: TGTGCCAGCACACAGGGGGTAAACACTGAAGCTTTCTTT. Its protein product is CASTQGVNTEAFF. This chain uses TRBV9 with TRBJ1-1; TRBD1 agrees at 8 bases. The CDR3 covers 13 residues. CDR1 SGDLS and CDR2 YYNGEE come from the germline V gene. V gave up 6 bases and J gave up 2 bases; unmatched junction bases: 3. Supplemented by reference TRBV9 and TRBJ1-1, the full variable domain reads DSGVTQTPKHLITATGQRVTLRCSPRSGDLSVYWYQQSLDQGLQFLIQYYNGEERAKGNILERFSAQQFPDLHSELNLSSLELGDSALYFCASTQGVNTEAFFGQGTRLTVV.

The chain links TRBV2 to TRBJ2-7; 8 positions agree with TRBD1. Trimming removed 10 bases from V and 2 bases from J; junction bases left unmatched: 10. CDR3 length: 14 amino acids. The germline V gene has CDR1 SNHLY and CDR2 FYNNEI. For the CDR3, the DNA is TGTGCCACCAAAACGGGACAGGTCACCTACGAGCAGTACTTC. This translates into CATKTGQVTYEQYF. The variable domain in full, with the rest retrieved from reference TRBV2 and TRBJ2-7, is EPEVTQTPSHQVTQMGQEVILRCVPISNHLYFYWYRQILGQKVEFLVSFYNNEISEKSEIFDDQFSVERPDGSNFTLKIRSTKLEDSAMYFCATKTGQVTYEQYFGPGTRLTVT.

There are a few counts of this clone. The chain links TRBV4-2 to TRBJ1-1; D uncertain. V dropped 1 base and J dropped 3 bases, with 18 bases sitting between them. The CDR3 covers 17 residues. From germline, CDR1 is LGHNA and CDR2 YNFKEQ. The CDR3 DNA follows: TGTGCCAGCAGCCAAGCCCCCGGTGGCAGTGGGTACACTGAAGCTTTCTTT. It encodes CASSQAPGGSGYTEAFF.

Here the CDR3 reads CASSLGGQDTGELFF. The CDR3 bases are TGCGCCAGCAGCTTGGGTGGACAGGACACCGGGGAGCTGTTTTTT. V usage is TRBV5-1 and J usage is TRBJ2-2; 7 bases map to TRBD1. From germline, CDR1 is SGHRS and CDR2 YFSETQ. This CDR3 has 15 amino acids. The ends lost 0 bases at V and 3 bases at J; junction bases unmatched: 2. Variable domain in full (rest from reference TRBV5-1 and TRBJ2-2): KAGVTQTPRYLIKTRGQQVTLSCSPISGHRSVSWYQQTPGQGLQFLFEYFSETQRNKGNFPGRFSGRQFSNSRSEMNVSTLELGDSALYLCASSLGGQDTGELFFGEGSRLTVL.

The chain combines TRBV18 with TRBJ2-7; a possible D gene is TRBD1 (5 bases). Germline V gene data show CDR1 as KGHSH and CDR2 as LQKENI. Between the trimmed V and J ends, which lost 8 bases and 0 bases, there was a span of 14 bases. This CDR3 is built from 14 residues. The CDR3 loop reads CASGPDMSSYEQYF. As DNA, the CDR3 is TGTGCCAGCGGACCGGACATGAGCTCCTACGAGCAGTACTTC.

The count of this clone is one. The CDR3: CASSSRGTANEKLFF. The CDR3 nucleotides read TGTGCCAGCAGCTCCAGGGGGACAGCTAATGAAAAACTGTTTTTT. The chain carries TRBV5-5 and TRBJ1-4; the match to TRBD1 covers 7 bases. The length of the CDR3 is 15 residues. Germline CDR1 reads SGHKS; CDR2 reads YYEKEE (reference sequence). The V and J ends lost 3 bases and 3 bases, in that order; junction bases with no gene match: 5.

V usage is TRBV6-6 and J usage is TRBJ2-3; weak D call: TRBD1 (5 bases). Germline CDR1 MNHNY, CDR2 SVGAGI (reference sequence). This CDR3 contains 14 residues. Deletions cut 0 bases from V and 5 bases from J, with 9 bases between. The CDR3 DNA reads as TGTGCCAGCAGTTACTCGTGGGGCCGAGATACGCAGTATTTT. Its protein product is CASSYSWGRDTQYF.

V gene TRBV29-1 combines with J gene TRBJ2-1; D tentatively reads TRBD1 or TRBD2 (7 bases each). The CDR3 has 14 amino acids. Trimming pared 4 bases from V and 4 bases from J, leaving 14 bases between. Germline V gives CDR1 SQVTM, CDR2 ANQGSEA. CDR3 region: CSVAGRGGYNEQFF. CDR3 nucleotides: TGCAGCGTTGCGGGCAGGGGGGGGTACAATGAGCAGTTCTTC.

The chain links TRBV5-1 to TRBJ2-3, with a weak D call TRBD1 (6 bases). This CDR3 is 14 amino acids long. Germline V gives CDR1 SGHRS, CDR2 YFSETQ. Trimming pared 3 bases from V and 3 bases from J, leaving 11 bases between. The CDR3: CASSSAQGTDTQYF. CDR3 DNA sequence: TGCGCCAGCAGCTCGGCGCAGGGGACAGATACGCAGTATTTT. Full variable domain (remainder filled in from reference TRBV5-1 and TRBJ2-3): KAGVTQTPRYLIKTRGQQVTLSCSPISGHRSVSWYQQTPGQGLQFLFEYFSETQRNKGNFPGRFSGRQFSNSRSEMNVSTLELGDSALYLCASSSAQGTDTQYFGPGTRLTVL.

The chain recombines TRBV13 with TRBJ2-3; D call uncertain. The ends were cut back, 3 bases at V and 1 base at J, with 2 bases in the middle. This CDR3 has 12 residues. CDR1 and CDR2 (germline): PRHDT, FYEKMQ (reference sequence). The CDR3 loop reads CASSFGTDTQYF. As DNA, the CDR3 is TGTGCCAGCAGCTTCGGCACAGATACGCAGTATTTT. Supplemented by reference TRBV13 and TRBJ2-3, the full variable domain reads AAGVIQSPRHLIKEKRETATLKCYPIPRHDTVYWYQQGPGQDPQFLISFYEKMQSDKGSIPDRFSAQQFSDYHSELNMSSLELGDSALYFCASSFGTDTQYFGPGTRLTVL.

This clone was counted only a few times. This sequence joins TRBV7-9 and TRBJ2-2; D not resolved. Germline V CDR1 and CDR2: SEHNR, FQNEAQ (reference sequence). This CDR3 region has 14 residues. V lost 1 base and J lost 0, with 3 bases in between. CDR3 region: CASSLVSNTGELFF. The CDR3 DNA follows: TGTGCCAGCAGCTTAGTGTCGAACACCGGGGAGCTGTTTTTT.

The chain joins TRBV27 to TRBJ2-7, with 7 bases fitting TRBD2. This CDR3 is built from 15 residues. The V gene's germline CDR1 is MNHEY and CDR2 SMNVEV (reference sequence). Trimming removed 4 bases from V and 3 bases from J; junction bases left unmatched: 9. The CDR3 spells CASSSFSGTNYEQYF. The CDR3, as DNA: TGTGCCAGCAGTTCCTTCAGCGGGACGAACTACGAGCAGTACTTC.

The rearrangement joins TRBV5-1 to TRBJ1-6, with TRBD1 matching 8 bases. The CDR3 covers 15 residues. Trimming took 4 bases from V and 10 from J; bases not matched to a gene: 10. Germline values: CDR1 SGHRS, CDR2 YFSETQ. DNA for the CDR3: TGCGCCAGCAGCATCGACAGGGGATCGGGATCACCCCTCCACTTT. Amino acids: CASSIDRGSGSPLHF.

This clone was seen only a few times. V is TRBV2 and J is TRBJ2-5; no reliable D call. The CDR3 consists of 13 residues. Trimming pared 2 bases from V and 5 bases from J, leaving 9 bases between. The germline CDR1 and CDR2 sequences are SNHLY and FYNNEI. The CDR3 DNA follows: TGTGCCAGCAGTGAACCCGGGCAGGAGACCCAGTACTTC. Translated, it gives CASSEPGQETQYF.

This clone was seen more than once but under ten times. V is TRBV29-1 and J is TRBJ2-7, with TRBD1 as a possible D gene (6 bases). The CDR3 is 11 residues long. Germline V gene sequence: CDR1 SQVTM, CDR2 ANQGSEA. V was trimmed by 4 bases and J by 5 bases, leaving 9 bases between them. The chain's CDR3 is CSVGRDNEQYF. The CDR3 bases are TGCAGCGTTGGTAGGGACAACGAGCAGTACTTC.

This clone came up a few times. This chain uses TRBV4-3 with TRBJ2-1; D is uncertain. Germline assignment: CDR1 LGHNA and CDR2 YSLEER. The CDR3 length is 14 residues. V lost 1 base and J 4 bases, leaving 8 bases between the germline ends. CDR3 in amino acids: CASSQVGLYNEQFF. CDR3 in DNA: TGCGCCAGCAGCCAAGTCGGGCTGTACAATGAGCAGTTCTTC.

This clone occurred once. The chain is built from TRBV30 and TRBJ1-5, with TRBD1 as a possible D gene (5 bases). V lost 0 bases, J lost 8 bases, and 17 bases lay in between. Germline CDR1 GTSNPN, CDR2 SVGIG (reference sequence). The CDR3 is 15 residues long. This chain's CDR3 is CAWSVPMGGMEPQHF. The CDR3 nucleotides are TGTGCCTGGAGTGTACCTATGGGGGGGATGGAGCCCCAGCATTTT.

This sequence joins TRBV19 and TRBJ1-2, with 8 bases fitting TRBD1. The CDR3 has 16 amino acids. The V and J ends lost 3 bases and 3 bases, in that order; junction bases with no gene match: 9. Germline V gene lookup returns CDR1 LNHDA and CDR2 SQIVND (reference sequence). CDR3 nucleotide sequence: TGTGCCAGTAGTATTGATCGGACAGGGATAGACTATGGCTACACCTTC. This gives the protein CASSIDRTGIDYGYTF.

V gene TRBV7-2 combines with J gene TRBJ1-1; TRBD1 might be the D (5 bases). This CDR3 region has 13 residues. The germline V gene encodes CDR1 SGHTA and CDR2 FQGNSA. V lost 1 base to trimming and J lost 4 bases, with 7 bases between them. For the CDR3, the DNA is TGTGCCAGCAGCTTAGAGGGGAGCACTGAAGCTTTCTTT. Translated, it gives CASSLEGSTEAFF. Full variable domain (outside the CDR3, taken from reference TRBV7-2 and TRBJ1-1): GAGVSQSPSNKVTEKGKDVELRCDPISGHTALYWYRQSLGQGLEFLIYFQGNSAPDKSGLPSDRFSAERTGGSVSTLTIQRTQQEDSAVYLCASSLEGSTEAFFGQGTRLTVV.

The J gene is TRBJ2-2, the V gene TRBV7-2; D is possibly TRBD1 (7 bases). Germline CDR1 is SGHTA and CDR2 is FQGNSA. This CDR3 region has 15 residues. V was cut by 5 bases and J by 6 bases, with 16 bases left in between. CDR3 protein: CASSPPRGAAGELFF. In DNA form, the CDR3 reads TGTGCCAGCAGCCCCCCCAGGGGGGCCGCCGGGGAGCTGTTTTTT. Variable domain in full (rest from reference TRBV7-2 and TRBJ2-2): GAGVSQSPSNKVTEKGKDVELRCDPISGHTALYWYRQSLGQGLEFLIYFQGNSAPDKSGLPSDRFSAERTGGSVSTLTIQRTQQEDSAVYLCASSPPRGAAGELFFGEGSRLTVL.